This T cell receptor (beta chain) originates from a study of blood T cells in healthy people across ages. Study outcomes and limitations: The study found more naive CD4+ cells and higher diversity in long-lived than aged donors.

The table lists this clonotype with a few counts. Its cognate antigen is unknown. V lost 5 bases and J 2 bases, leaving 10 bases between the germline ends. This CDR3 has 12 residues. Germline loops: CDR1 GTSNPN, CDR2 SVGIG (reference sequence). PCR was performed a second time for about 7 to 12 cycles using a sample-barcoded 5' primer and a J-beta primer mix. TCRdb itself ran the 5' RACE reads through MiXCR, one entry per CDR3 protein. This sample has roughly 800,000 distinct CDR3 sequences, with more than 25% found just once. The same data also went into a second study, on T cells of mothers and their children. This second study says: Related mother-child pairs shared marginally more repertoire than unrelated pairs, though not significantly.

Sequencing used blood. The TCR was taken from a boy between 10 and 17 years old in good health. The V and J genes are TRBV30 and TRBJ2-7; no reliable D call. CDR3: CAWLKNPYEQYF. DNA of the CDR3: TGTGCCTGGCTTAAGAACCCCTACGAGCAGTACTTC.